One and the same sample provided the 14 T cell receptor beta chains below, sequenced in a study of neurological immune-mediated disorders. Time point here: technical triplicate 3. MiXCR, applied by TCRdb to the 5' RACE reads, yields one record per CDR3 protein. In the table there are more than 25,000 distinct CDR3 sequences, around 16% of which are singletons. Sequencing was carried out using CD4+ T cells from blood. Every receptor here comes from a female donor with HTLV-1-associated myelopathy (HAM/TSP).

This clonotype was observed many times. V gene TRBV15 combines with J gene TRBJ2-5; a possible D gene is TRBD2 (6 bases). CDR1 is LNHNV and CDR2 is YYDKDF in the germline V gene (reference sequence). V shed 0 bases and J shed 3 bases, with 11 bases lying between them. The CDR3 is 15 residues long. This CDR3 is CATSRDPSEKETQYF. CDR3 nucleotides: TGTGCCACCAGCAGAGATCCTAGCGAGAAAGAGACCCAGTACTTC. Complete variable domain (other parts from reference TRBV15 and TRBJ2-5): DAMVIQNPRYQVTQFGKPVTLSCSQTLNHNVMYWYQQKSSQAPKLLFHYYDKDFNNEADTPDNFQSRRPNTSFCFLDIRSPGLGDTAMYLCATSRDPSEKETQYFGPGTRLLVL.

This clonotype was recorded many times. The gene calls are TRBV29-1 and TRBJ2-3; D gene ambiguous. The V end was cut by 7 bases, the J end by 4 bases, with 12 bases between. The CDR3 sequence is 12 residues long. CDR1 SQVTM and CDR2 ANQGSEA come from the germline V gene. CDR3 protein: CSAVINSDTQYF. The CDR3 DNA is TGCAGCGCCGTGATAAACTCAGATACGCAGTATTTT.

This sequence joins TRBV5-4 and TRBJ1-1, with D perhaps TRBD1 (5 bases). The CDR3 is 16 residues long. The germline V gene has CDR1 SGHNT and CDR2 YYREEE (reference sequence). The V end was cut by 0 bases, the J end by 0 bases, with 12 bases between. CDR3 protein: CASSLAASGLNTEAFF. DNA of the CDR3: TGTGCCAGCAGCTTGGCCGCTTCAGGGTTGAACACTGAAGCTTTCTTT.

This clonotype was counted at least ten times. The chain combines TRBV5-1 with TRBJ2-2; possible D gene TRBD1, 6 bases. Trimming cost V 2 bases and J 1 base, with 12 bases left between them. CDR3 length: 16 amino acids. Germline CDR1 SGHRS, CDR2 YFSETQ. For the CDR3, the DNA is TGCGCCAGCAGCTTATCCCCGACAGGGAACACCGGGGAGCTGTTTTTT. Translating gives CASSLSPTGNTGELFF.

This clonotype was detected ten times or more. The rearrangement uses TRBV24-1 and TRBJ2-3; TRBD2 matches 8 bases. Unmatched junction bases numbered 9, after V lost 3 bases and J lost 5 bases. Germline V gene data show CDR1 as KGHDR and CDR2 as SFDVKD. CDR3 size: 16 residues. CDR3 nucleotides: TGTGCCACCAGTGATAACCTGAGCGGGAGTGGAGATACGCAGTATTTT. Protein sequence: CATSDNLSGSGDTQYF.

This clonotype was detected ten times or more. The chain combines TRBV20-1 with TRBJ2-1; the match to TRBD2 covers 9 bases. Germline lookup yields CDR1 DFQATT and CDR2 SNEGSKA (reference sequence). V was clipped by 1 base and J by 9 bases; unmatched bases: 13. This CDR3 region has 16 residues. CDR3 sequence: CSARVTEGSGRGEQFF. The CDR3 DNA reads TGCAGTGCTAGAGTCACAGAGGGTAGCGGGAGAGGTGAGCAGTTCTTC.

In this sample, this clonotype turned up a few times. One end of the junction varies from germline; a read error may be responsible. The CDR3 DNA reads as TGTGTCAGCAGTCTGACCCGGGCGGAGACCCAGTACTTC. Translation: CVSSLTRAETQYF. V gene TRBV7-2 combines with J gene TRBJ2-5; D is uncertain. The CDR3 totals 13 residues. Germline V gene lookup returns CDR1 SGHTA and CDR2 FQGNSA.

This clonotype has just one count. V usage is TRBV7-9 and J usage is TRBJ1-2, with a tentative D call TRBD1 (5 bases). The CDR3 is 17 residues long. The V end was cut by 5 bases, the J end by 1 base, with 20 bases between. Per the germline V gene, CDR1 is SEHNR and CDR2 is FQNEAQ (reference sequence). The CDR3 sequence is CASSQLDGARGNYGYTF. The CDR3 DNA is TGTGCCAGCAGCCAATTGGACGGAGCGAGGGGTAACTATGGCTACACCTTC.

In this sample, this clonotype turned up a few times. The chain joins TRBV5-6 to TRBJ2-3; TRBD2 matches 13 bases. The CDR3 is 18 residues long. Germline-derived CDR1 and CDR2 are SGHDT and YYEEEE. V lost 4 bases, J lost 0 bases, and 8 bases stayed unmatched. CDR3 nucleotides: TGTGCCAGCAGCCAGTACGGGACTAGCGGGGTCAGCACAGATACGCAGTATTTT. Translating it yields CASSQYGTSGVSTDTQYF. The whole variable domain, remainder taken from reference TRBV5-6 and TRBJ2-3, is DAGVTQSPTHLIKTRGQQVTLRCSPKSGHDTVSWYQQALGQGPQFIFQYYEEEERQRGNFPDRFSGHQFPNYSSELNVNALLLGDSALYLCASSQYGTSGVSTDTQYFGPGTRLTVL.

V and J are TRBV20-1 and TRBJ2-7, with 10 bases lining up with TRBD2. This CDR3 contains 17 residues. The germline gives CDR1 DFQATT, CDR2 SNEGSKA (reference sequence). V lost 0 bases, J lost 2 bases, and 10 bases stayed unmatched. CDR3 region: CSARDRLGTSDPYEQYF. For the CDR3, the DNA is TGCAGTGCTAGAGATAGGTTAGGGACTAGCGACCCCTACGAGCAGTACTTC.

This clonotype was counted ten times or more. V gene TRBV6-6 combines with J gene TRBJ2-7, with TRBD1 matching over 10 bases. Germline trimming cut 7 bases from V and 4 bases from J; bases unmatched to any gene: 7. The CDR3 runs to 14 residues. The germline CDR1 and CDR2 sequences are MNHNY and SVGAGI (reference sequence). CDR3 sequence reads: CASNQGQGIYEQYF. CDR3 sequence (DNA): TGTGCCAGCAACCAGGGACAGGGGATTTACGAGCAGTACTTC.

This clonotype came up many times. This could be a read error, since a much larger clone is one nucleotide away. The V call is TRBV7-6, the J call TRBJ1-1; perhaps TRBD1 as D (6 bases). This CDR3 region has 14 residues. Germline CDR1 is SGHVS and CDR2 is FNYEAQ. Trimming removed 4 bases from V and 7 bases from J, with 16 bases in between. The CDR3 loop is CASSSGHGEGEAFF. CDR3 bases: TGTGCCAGCAGCTCGGGACATGGGGAAGGTGAAGCTTTCTTT.

This clonotype was seen ten or more times. The CDR3 here is CASSLGGPGANVLTF. In nucleotides, the CDR3 is TGTGCCAGCAGCTTAGGAGGGCCGGGGGCCAACGTCCTGACTTTC. V gene TRBV7-8 combines with J gene TRBJ2-6; a possible D gene is TRBD2 (5 bases). V was shortened by 1 base and J by 4 bases, with 8 bases between the two germline ends. The germline gives CDR1 SGHVS, CDR2 FQNEAQ. This CDR3 has 15 residues.

This clonotype has at least ten counts. The chain carries TRBV27 and TRBJ2-3; D remains ambiguous. This CDR3 is built from 12 residues. Trimming removed 9 bases from V and 2 bases from J, with 9 bases in between. Germline assignment: CDR1 MNHEY and CDR2 SMNVEV (reference sequence). CDR3 sequence: CARALYTDTQYF. The CDR3 coding sequence is TGTGCCAGAGCACTCTACACAGATACGCAGTATTTT.